Included here is one T cell receptor (beta chain) sequence, with context. Its antigen is not known. One end of the junction fails to match germline, which may point to a read error. The sample originates from a study of blood T cells in healthy people across ages. Primed by a sample-barcoded 5' primer and a J-beta primer mix, a second PCR proceeded for about 6 to 12 cycles. TCRdb re-derived calls from the 5' RACE reads in MiXCR, one entry per CDR3 protein. Of 600,000 to 850,000 distinct CDR3 sequences listed, around 46% were seen once; the top ten hold 20% to 25%. Findings and caveats of the study: Diversity estimates drawn from one million T cells were deemed underestimates. Strong correlation linked observed beta diversity and percent naive T cells.

Per the germline V gene, CDR1 is LGHDT and CDR2 is YNNKEL (reference sequence). The CDR3 contains 15 residues. This sequence originates from a woman aged 55-70 years in good health. Sequenced input: blood. This chain uses TRBV3-1 with TRBJ1-1, with D tentatively TRBD1 (5 bases). CDR3 amino acids: CASGQGNRPWTEAFF. CDR3 nucleotides: TGTGCCAGCGGCCAAGGTAACAGGCCATGGACTGAAGCTTTCTTT.